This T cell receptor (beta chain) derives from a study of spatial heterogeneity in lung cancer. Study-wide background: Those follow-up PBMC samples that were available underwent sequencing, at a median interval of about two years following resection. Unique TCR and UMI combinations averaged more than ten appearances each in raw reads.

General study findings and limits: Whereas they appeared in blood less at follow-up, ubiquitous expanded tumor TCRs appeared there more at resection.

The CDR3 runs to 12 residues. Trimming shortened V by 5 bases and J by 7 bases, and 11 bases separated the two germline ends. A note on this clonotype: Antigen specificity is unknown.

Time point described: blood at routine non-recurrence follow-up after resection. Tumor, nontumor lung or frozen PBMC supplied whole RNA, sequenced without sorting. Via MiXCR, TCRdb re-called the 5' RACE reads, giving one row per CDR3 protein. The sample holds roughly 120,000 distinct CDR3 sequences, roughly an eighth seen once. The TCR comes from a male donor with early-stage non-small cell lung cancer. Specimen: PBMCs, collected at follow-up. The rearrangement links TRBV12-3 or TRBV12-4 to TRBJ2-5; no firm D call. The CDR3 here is CASSASFRTQYF. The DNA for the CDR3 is TGTGCCAGCAGTGCGAGCTTTCGGACCCAGTACTTC.